Listed below are T cell receptor beta chains from one sample, sequenced in a study of blood T cell repertoires in COVID-19. Assay: immunoSEQ multiplex PCR; the TCRdb copy retains only in-frame clones and omits some. The repertoire holds under 30,000 clones, with 80% as singletons. Sequenced sample: peripheral blood. The receptors originated from a woman aged 65 to 85 with acute or convalescent COVID-19. Both conserved end residues are part of each CDR3. D genes are given only for firm matches. Clone size is given for some rows only: seen once, a few or many times, or a class if the clone is expanded.

cdr3_nt: TGTGCCAGCGGAACCGGACAGGGGAACTATGGCTACACCTTC
cdr3_aa: CASGTGQGNYGYTF
clone_size: NA
v_call: TRBV25-1
d_call: TRBD1
j_call: TRBJ1-2

cdr3_nt: TGTGCCATCATCCCACAGAACAATGAGCAGTTCTTC
cdr3_aa: CAIIPQNNEQFF
clone_size: few
v_call: TRBV10-3
d_call: NA
j_call: TRBJ2-1

cdr3_nt: TGTGCCAGCAGCTACGGACTAGCGGGGGGGAAAGCAGATACGCAGTATTTT
cdr3_aa: CASSYGLAGGKADTQYF
clone_size: NA
v_call: TRBV11-2
d_call: TRBD2
j_call: TRBJ2-3

cdr3_nt: TGTGCCAGCAGTGTAGCCCGCTCCTACGAGCAGTACTTC
cdr3_aa: CASSVARSYEQYF
clone_size: NA
v_call: TRBV2
d_call: NA
j_call: TRBJ2-7

cdr3_nt: TGTGCCAGCAGTTTATCGTCAGGACAATACGAGCAGTACTTC
cdr3_aa: CASSLSSGQYEQYF
clone_size: NA
v_call: TRBV27
d_call: NA
j_call: TRBJ2-7

cdr3_nt: TGTGCCAGCAACGGCAGGGGGTCTAACTCCTACAATGAGCAGTTCTTC
cdr3_aa: CASNGRGSNSYNEQFF
clone_size: NA
v_call: TRBV28
d_call: TRBD1
j_call: TRBJ2-1

cdr3_nt: TGTGCCAGCAAACCAGCGGGGAGCACAGATACGCAGTATTTT
cdr3_aa: CASKPAGSTDTQYF
clone_size: NA
v_call: TRBV7-3
d_call: TRBD2
j_call: TRBJ2-3

cdr3_nt: TGTGCCAGCAGTTCGGGACTTGGCGAGCAGTACTTC
cdr3_aa: CASSSGLGEQYF
clone_size: NA
v_call: TRBV2
d_call: NA
j_call: TRBJ2-7

cdr3_nt: TGTGCCAGCAGCTTAGTCCACAATCAGGGCTACGAGCAGTACTTC
cdr3_aa: CASSLVHNQGYEQYF
clone_size: NA
v_call: TRBV11-3
d_call: NA
j_call: TRBJ2-7

cdr3_nt: TGTGCCAGCAGGGAGGACGGAATCGTTAACTATGGCTACACCTTC
cdr3_aa: CASREDGIVNYGYTF
clone_size: once
v_call: TRBV2
d_call: NA
j_call: TRBJ1-2

cdr3_nt: TGCGCCAGCAGCCAAGACAGGGGCGCCTATGGCTACACCTTC
cdr3_aa: CASSQDRGAYGYTF
clone_size: NA
v_call: TRBV4-1
d_call: NA
j_call: TRBJ1-2

cdr3_nt: TGTGCCAGCAGCCCCCCGTACTCTAAACAGGGATCTGGGGCCAACGTCCTGACTTTC
cdr3_aa: CASSPPYSKQGSGANVLTF
clone_size: NA
v_call: TRBV3-1/TRBV3-2
d_call: NA
j_call: TRBJ2-6

cdr3_nt: TGTGCCAGCAGCTACGGACAGGGGATGACTGAAGCTTTCTTT
cdr3_aa: CASSYGQGMTEAFF
clone_size: NA
v_call: TRBV6-6
d_call: TRBD1
j_call: TRBJ1-1

cdr3_nt: TGTGCCAGCAGCTTAGGGCAGGGTGTCACCGGGGAGCTGTTTTTT
cdr3_aa: CASSLGQGVTGELFF
clone_size: NA
v_call: TRBV7-9
d_call: NA
j_call: TRBJ2-2

cdr3_nt: TGTGCCAGCAGTCTCTCGACTGGTAGCAATCAGCCCCAGCATTTT
cdr3_aa: CASSLSTGSNQPQHF
clone_size: NA
v_call: TRBV28
d_call: NA
j_call: TRBJ1-5

cdr3_nt: TGTGCCAGCAGTTTAGTGACTAGCGGCCCCTCCTACGAGCAGTACTTC
cdr3_aa: CASSLVTSGPSYEQYF
clone_size: NA
v_call: TRBV27
d_call: TRBD2
j_call: TRBJ2-7

cdr3_nt: TGTGCCAGCAGCTACGCACAGGGGGCGAATTCACCCCTCCACTTT
cdr3_aa: CASSYAQGANSPLHF
clone_size: NA
v_call: TRBV28
d_call: TRBD1
j_call: TRBJ1-6

cdr3_nt: TGCGCCAGCAGCCAAGTAAGACAGGACGCACACGATACGCAGTATTTT
cdr3_aa: CASSQVRQDAHDTQYF
clone_size: NA
v_call: TRBV4-3
d_call: NA
j_call: TRBJ2-3

cdr3_nt: TGCGCCAGCAGCCAAGACCCTAGCGGGGGGGTGGACAATGAGCAGTTCTTC
cdr3_aa: CASSQDPSGGVDNEQFF
clone_size: NA
v_call: TRBV4-1
d_call: TRBD2
j_call: TRBJ2-1

cdr3_nt: TGTGCCAGCAGCTTTAGCGGGGTTCAGTACTTC
cdr3_aa: CASSFSGVQYF
clone_size: NA
v_call: TRBV11-2
d_call: TRBD2
j_call: TRBJ2-4

cdr3_nt: TGTGCCAGCAGCAGAATTGGCGGGAGGGCCGGGGATACGCAGTATTTT
cdr3_aa: CASSRIGGRAGDTQYF
clone_size: NA
v_call: TRBV5-4
d_call: TRBD2
j_call: TRBJ2-3

cdr3_nt: TGTGCCAGCAGTACTATGGACGCGGGCGGAAACACCATATATTTT
cdr3_aa: CASSTMDAGGNTIYF
clone_size: NA
v_call: TRBV28
d_call: NA
j_call: TRBJ1-3

cdr3_nt: TGTGCCAGCAGCTTTCACAATCAGCCCCAGCATTTT
cdr3_aa: CASSFHNQPQHF
clone_size: NA
v_call: TRBV5-6
d_call: NA
j_call: TRBJ1-5

cdr3_nt: TGTGCCAGCAGCCAAAGACAGGGCGTGGATACGCAGTATTTT
cdr3_aa: CASSQRQGVDTQYF
clone_size: once
v_call: TRBV14
d_call: TRBD1
j_call: TRBJ2-3

cdr3_nt: TGTGCCAGCAGTGAAGGTGCGGGAGGGCCCTACAATGAGCAGTTCTTC
cdr3_aa: CASSEGAGGPYNEQFF
clone_size: few
v_call: TRBV6-1
d_call: TRBD2
j_call: TRBJ2-1

cdr3_nt: TGTGCCAGCACGTCGAACACCGGGGAGCTGTTTTTT
cdr3_aa: CASTSNTGELFF
clone_size: NA
v_call: TRBV6-6
d_call: NA
j_call: TRBJ2-2

cdr3_nt: TGTGCCAGCGGGGAAACAGGGGGAGGTTCTGGAAACACCATATATTTT
cdr3_aa: CASGETGGGSGNTIYF
clone_size: once
v_call: TRBV2
d_call: TRBD1
j_call: TRBJ1-3

cdr3_nt: TGTGCCAGCAGCCCGTCGGGACTAGCGGGGGCCTTTAGCTCCTACGAGCAGTACTTC
cdr3_aa: CASSPSGLAGAFSSYEQYF
clone_size: NA
v_call: TRBV7-3
d_call: TRBD2
j_call: TRBJ2-7

cdr3_nt: TGTGCCAGCAGCTTAGGGGTAGCGGGGGGACCTTTTGATACGCAGTATTTT
cdr3_aa: CASSLGVAGGPFDTQYF
clone_size: few
v_call: TRBV7-6
d_call: TRBD2
j_call: TRBJ2-3

cdr3_nt: TGCGCCAGCAGCTTGGTAGGCAGGGGGTTGGACGAGCAGTACTTC
cdr3_aa: CASSLVGRGLDEQYF
clone_size: few
v_call: TRBV5-1
d_call: TRBD1
j_call: TRBJ2-7

cdr3_nt: TGTGCCAGTACCACTCCGGGGGTCCATAATGAAAAACTGTTTTTT
cdr3_aa: CASTTPGVHNEKLFF
clone_size: NA
v_call: TRBV19
d_call: NA
j_call: TRBJ1-4

cdr3_nt: TGTGCCAGCAGCGCCGCAGGGGGCAGATACGAGCAGTACTTC
cdr3_aa: CASSAAGGRYEQYF
clone_size: NA
v_call: TRBV9
d_call: TRBD1
j_call: TRBJ2-7

cdr3_nt: TGTGCCAGCAGCCCCACGGGGGTAGAGCAGTTCTTC
cdr3_aa: CASSPTGVEQFF
clone_size: few
v_call: TRBV6-2/TRBV6-3
d_call: NA
j_call: TRBJ2-1

cdr3_nt: TGTGCCAGCAGCCCCGGGCGGGCTGTAGGCTATGGCTACACCTTC
cdr3_aa: CASSPGRAVGYGYTF
clone_size: NA
v_call: TRBV6-2/TRBV6-3
d_call: NA
j_call: TRBJ1-2

cdr3_nt: TGCGCCAGCAGAACCGGGACAAAAACCGGGGAGCTGTTTTTT
cdr3_aa: CASRTGTKTGELFF
clone_size: NA
v_call: TRBV5-1
d_call: NA
j_call: TRBJ2-2

cdr3_nt: TGTGCCAGCAGTGAAAGGGCGGGGGATGGCTACACCTTC
cdr3_aa: CASSERAGDGYTF
clone_size: NA
v_call: TRBV6-1
d_call: NA
j_call: TRBJ1-2

cdr3_nt: TGTGCCAGCAGCTTGGGTTCCGGGTTTAATTCACCCCTCCACTTT
cdr3_aa: CASSLGSGFNSPLHF
clone_size: NA
v_call: TRBV5-6
d_call: NA
j_call: TRBJ1-6

cdr3_nt: TGTGCCACCAGCAGAAAGGCGGGAGGGCCGGGGGAGCAGTACTTC
cdr3_aa: CATSRKAGGPGEQYF
clone_size: NA
v_call: TRBV15
d_call: TRBD2
j_call: TRBJ2-7

cdr3_nt: TGTGCCAGCAGTGTAGCGGGAGGGCCTAATGAGCAGTTCTTC
cdr3_aa: CASSVAGGPNEQFF
clone_size: NA
v_call: TRBV2
d_call: TRBD2
j_call: TRBJ2-1

cdr3_nt: TGTGCCAGCAGCCCCAGACAGATCTACGAGCAGTACTTC
cdr3_aa: CASSPRQIYEQYF
clone_size: NA
v_call: TRBV7-8
d_call: NA
j_call: TRBJ2-7

cdr3_nt: TGTGCCAGCAGTTACCCCCGAGGGGGCGGTCAGCCCCAGCATTTT
cdr3_aa: CASSYPRGGGQPQHF
clone_size: few
v_call: TRBV6-2/TRBV6-3
d_call: TRBD1
j_call: TRBJ1-5

cdr3_nt: TGCGCCAGCAAACTGGGCATGAACACTGAAGCTTTCTTT
cdr3_aa: CASKLGMNTEAFF
clone_size: NA
v_call: TRBV4-1
d_call: NA
j_call: TRBJ1-1

cdr3_nt: TGTGCCAGCAGCTTGGTGGGGGGAGCGAGCTACAATGAGCAGTTCTTC
cdr3_aa: CASSLVGGASYNEQFF
clone_size: NA
v_call: TRBV5-4
d_call: NA
j_call: TRBJ2-1

cdr3_nt: TGTGCCAGCAGTTACTGGGACAGGGGCGGGGAGACCCAGTACTTC
cdr3_aa: CASSYWDRGGETQYF
clone_size: NA
v_call: TRBV6-5
d_call: TRBD1
j_call: TRBJ2-5

cdr3_nt: TGTGCCAGCAGTCCCTTCGAGAGTGCTTACACAGATACGCAGTATTTT
cdr3_aa: CASSPFESAYTDTQYF
clone_size: NA
v_call: TRBV6-4
d_call: NA
j_call: TRBJ2-3

cdr3_nt: TGTGCCAGCTCATCCAGTCAGGGGGACACTGAAGCTTTCTTT
cdr3_aa: CASSSSQGDTEAFF
clone_size: NA
v_call: TRBV18
d_call: TRBD1
j_call: TRBJ1-1

cdr3_nt: TGTGCCAGCAGCACAGGGTCCAACTATGGCTACACCTTC
cdr3_aa: CASSTGSNYGYTF
clone_size: once
v_call: TRBV28
d_call: NA
j_call: TRBJ1-2

cdr3_nt: TGTGCCAGCAGCAAGACTAGCGGGAGAGGGAATGAGCAGTTCTTC
cdr3_aa: CASSKTSGRGNEQFF
clone_size: NA
v_call: TRBV7-2
d_call: TRBD2
j_call: TRBJ2-1

cdr3_nt: TGTGCCATCAGTGTGACGGAGTCCACAGATACGCAGTATTTT
cdr3_aa: CAISVTESTDTQYF
clone_size: once
v_call: TRBV10-3
d_call: NA
j_call: TRBJ2-3

cdr3_nt: TGCGCCAGCAGCTTGTATGGGGGACAGGGGAACACTGAAGCTTTCTTT
cdr3_aa: CASSLYGGQGNTEAFF
clone_size: NA
v_call: TRBV5-1
d_call: TRBD1
j_call: TRBJ1-1